The clone carrying this T cell receptor beta chain has at least ten counts. Its antigen is undetermined. The sample belongs to a study of CD8 T cells in ankylosing spondylitis. The CDR3 contains 12 residues. Germline-derived CDR1 and CDR2 are SQVTM and ANQGSEA. With 3 bases removed from V and 7 bases from J, the gap between germline ends came to 12 bases. TCRdb reprocessed the 5' RACE reads via MiXCR and lists one record per CDR3 protein. The sample holds roughly 670,000 distinct CDR3 sequences, 15% to 20% seen once. Regarding the study as a whole: A TCR beta motif made of fewer than ten highly homologous variants seemed typical of ankylosing spondylitis blood.

This sequence originates from a male donor with ankylosing spondylitis. Specimen: blood, either unsorted or a sorted T cell fraction (not recorded which). V usage is TRBV29-1 and J usage is TRBJ1-2; no firm D call. CDR3 region: CSVEGLAGGYTF. The DNA of the CDR3 is TGCAGCGTTGAGGGCCTAGCGGGTGGCTACACCTTC.